This T cell receptor beta chain was sequenced for a study of cytomegalovirus exposure and HLA in healthy donors. The assay was immunoSEQ multiplex PCR, and TCRdb's table has in-frame clones only and misses some. Of 300,000 or so clones listed, approximately 91% are singletons. Looked up from germline, CDR1 is SGHAT and CDR2 is FQNNGV. V dropped 1 base and J dropped 10 bases, with 14 bases sitting between them. The CDR3 contains 15 residues. On this clone itself: Its antigen is still unknown.

Study-wide findings and caveats: Cytomegalovirus association was listed for 150 or so TCR beta chains. According to reports, the classifier identified cytomegalovirus status with high specificity and sensitivity. The tendency of first-cohort TCR clusters to co-occur in the roughly 130 validation repertoires emerged from a later analysis. Researchers reported that a few CMV-associated chains were confirmed in vitro as CMV antigen-specific.

The sequence derives from a man in his thirties or forties in good health and CMV-seronegative. V and J are TRBV11-2 and TRBJ1-6, with D maybe TRBD1 (5 bases). The specimen sequenced was PBMCs. CDR3 region: CASSLVGGGRSPLHF. The DNA of the CDR3 is TGTGCCAGCAGCTTAGTTGGGGGGGGTCGGTCACCCCTCCACTTT.